This T cell receptor (beta chain) is from a study of technical replicates of blood from several donors (dated by TCRdb to about 2017). Trimming takes 5 bases from V and 3 bases from J, and the germline ends sit 14 bases apart. The CDR3 runs 14 amino acids, cysteine and phenylalanine included. Only the CDR3 DNA stays, 42 bases, in frame from base 1. CDR1 SGHTA and CDR2 FQGNSA are derived from the germline V gene. The library was produced with the immunoSEQ multiplex PCR assay. In TCRdb, the immuneACCESS table is reduced to in-frame sequences with V and J assigned. These tables do not hold every clone; where another copy was compared, an unresolved V gene accounts for under half, and the others remain unexplained. The sample data list tens of thousands of clones, and approximately 92% of these were observed just once. The ten largest clones represent over 0.35% of the sample. Note on this clone: The specificity of this receptor is unknown. Base qualities are not provided; no much larger clone lies one nucleotide away.

Here the chain combines TRBV7-2 and TRBJ2-7; possibly the D gene is TRBD2, per 5 matching bases. The sample comprised T cells isolated from PBMCs. The sequence came from a human donor in good health. The CDR3 reads as follows: CASSRSWEFYEQYF. The nucleotide sequence reads TGTGCCAGCAGCCGTTCGTGGGAGTTCTACGAGCAGTACTTC.